These 24 T cell receptor beta chains were sequenced from one sample in a study of tumor-infiltrating lymphocytes in primary liver carcinoma. Co-extracting RNA and DNA was done with roughly 17-32 mg of unsorted bulk tissue as input. From about 0.5 ug of total RNA, TCR beta-specific cDNA was reverse-transcribed using a constant-region primer. A slightly modified ARM-PCR protocol with three nested multiplex PCR rounds produced these TCR beta libraries. Forward primers for TRBV1-TRBV30 and a C-beta reverse primer served the first two PCR rounds, at about 10 cycles each. TCRdb re-analysed the multiplex PCR reads in MiXCR, keeping a single row per CDR3 protein. Of 90,000 to 140,000 distinct CDR3 sequences in the sample, approximately 82% were seen once. Sequenced input: liver tumor tissue from sampling region 3. The subset: tumor region T3, left-lateral pole. The receptor set was obtained from a man in his forties with primary liver carcinoma and hepatitis B virus infection.

Comment on this clonotype: The junction departs from the called germline gene at one end, perhaps through a read error. CDR3 loop: CASTIAGTNVLTF. In DNA, the CDR3 is TGTGCCAGCACCATCGCTGGGACCAACGTCCTGACTTTC. The chain is built from TRBV12-3 or TRBV12-4 and TRBJ2-6; no clear D. This CDR3 has 13 amino acids.

Comment on this clonotype: At one boundary the junction diverges from the germline segment, which might be a read error. The chain has TRBV12-3 or TRBV12-4 and TRBJ1-4, with D possibly matching TRBD1 (5 bases). The CDR3 covers 13 residues. The CDR3 here is CASNLAGTEKLFF. The CDR3 coding sequence is TGTGCCAGCAATTTAGCCGGGACTGAAAAATTGTTTTTT.

In regard to this clonotype: The junction shows a germline mismatch at one end, possibly a read error. The chain links TRBV29-1 to TRBJ1-1; D perhaps matches TRBD1 (6 bases). This CDR3 has 12 residues. The germline V gene has CDR1 SQVTM and CDR2 ANQGSEA. The CDR3 reads CGVVGGPTEAFF. The CDR3 DNA is TGCGGCGTTGTCGGGGGGCCTACTGAAGCTTTCTTC.

This clonotype was seen only a few times. Since a much larger clone is just one base distant, this may be a read error. This chain uses TRBV5-1 with TRBJ1-1; 7 nucleotides agree with TRBD1. Trimming removed 6 bases from V and 5 bases from J; junction bases left unmatched: 10. The CDR3 has 14 amino acids. CDR1 and CDR2 (germline): SGHRS, YFSETQ. The CDR3 coding sequence is TGCGCCAGCACCCAAGGGGGCGTATATACTGAAGCTTTCTTT. It encodes CASTQGGVYTEAFF.

This chain links TRBV29-1 with TRBJ2-1, with TRBD2 as a possible D gene (7 bases). The V gene's germline CDR1 is SQVTM and CDR2 ANQGSEA. V lost 8 bases to trimming and J lost 12 bases, with 23 bases between them. The CDR3 spans 13 residues. CDR3 loop: CSLVGQAGLRQFF. The CDR3 region has the DNA TGCAGCCTAGTGGGACAAGCGGGACTAAGGCAGTTCTTC.

Concerning this clonotype: At one end, the junction sequence differs from germline, possibly due to a read error. The rearrangement uses TRBV6-5 and TRBJ2-7; TRBD2 aligns across 13 bases. The germline V gene has CDR1 MNHEY and CDR2 SVGAGI. This CDR3 is 14 amino acids long. The CDR3 is CASMRLAGGDEQYF. The CDR3 nucleotides are TGTGCCAGCATGAGACTAGCGGGAGGTGACGAACAGTACTTC.

As for this clonotype: Mismatch with germline at one junction end may stem from a read error. CDR3 protein: CAIRRQGLNTEVFF. CDR3 coding DNA: TGTGCCATCAGGAGACAGGGTCTGAACACTGAAGTTTTCTTT. This chain uses TRBV10-3 with TRBJ1-1; 7 nucleotides line up with TRBD1. Per the germline V gene, CDR1 is ENHRY and CDR2 is SYGVKD. CDR3 length: 14 amino acids.

This chain uses TRBV29-1 with TRBJ2-3, with unresolved D. Trimming took off 5 bases at V and 5 bases at J, with 20 bases between the two ends. Germline loops: CDR1 SQVTM, CDR2 ANQGSEA. There are 15 residues in the CDR3. The CDR3 sequence: CSVTPPRGRIDTQYF. The DNA for the CDR3 is TGCAGCGTTACCCCCCCGCGTGGAAGAATAGATACGCAGTATTTT.

The sample holds one count of this clonotype. A much larger clone lies one base from this, so it may be a read error. The chain links TRBV5-1 to TRBJ1-5; tentatively, D is TRBD1 (6 bases). This CDR3 contains 15 residues. Germline CDR1 and CDR2: SGHRS and YFSETQ. The V end lost 2 bases, the J end lost 2 bases, and 11 bases lay between the germline ends. This chain's CDR3 is CASSFGGDGNQPQHF. The CDR3 nucleotides read TGCGCCAGCAGCTTCGGGGGCGATGGCAATCAGCCCCAGCATTTT.

A word on this clonotype: It is likely a read error, because the conserved phenylalanine at the end of the CDR3 is missing. The genes are TRBV4-3 and TRBJ1-6, with 10 bases lining up with TRBD1. Per germline, CDR1 LGHNA and CDR2 YSLEER. The CDR3 is 16 amino acids. In nucleotides, the CDR3 is TGCGCCAGCAACTCCTGGGACAGGGGAAGGAATTCACGCCTCCACCTT. Protein: CASNSWDRGRNSRLHL.

This clonotype was recorded at least ten times. The chain is built from TRBV6-1 and TRBJ2-1; possibly TRBD2 for D (6 bases). Trimming removed 8 bases at V and 0 bases at J, with 11 bases between. The CDR3 runs to 14 residues. Germline V gene data show CDR1 as MNHNS and CDR2 as SASEGT. The CDR3 DNA reads TGTGCCAGCGACTTGGGGGGCTCCTACAATGAGCAGTTCTTC. Translation: CASDLGGSYNEQFF.

Worth noting for this clonotype: One junction end disagrees with the germline gene, perhaps due to a read error. The chain is built from TRBV12-3 or TRBV12-4 and TRBJ1-5; D is ambiguous. This CDR3 has 13 residues. CDR3 sequence reads: CVSSRAVDQLQHF. In nucleotides, the CDR3 is TGTGTCAGCAGTCGGGCGGTAGATCAGCTCCAGCATTTT.

Note on this clonotype: A much larger clone lies one base from this, so it may be a read error. The rearrangement links TRBV2 to TRBJ2-1; no clear D. Germline V gives CDR1 SNHLY, CDR2 FYNNEI. The CDR3 length is 13 residues. Written as DNA, the CDR3 is TGTGCCAGCAGTTCGGGCCCTCGCCTTGAGGAGTTCTTC. This translates into CASSSGPRLEEFF.

This chain uses TRBV5-6 with TRBJ2-7, with D uncertain. This CDR3 region has 14 residues. Germline lookup yields CDR1 SGHDT and CDR2 YYEEEE. Trimming removed 0 bases at V and 0 bases at J, with 7 bases between. The CDR3 DNA sequence: TGTGCCAGCAGCTTGGGACCAGGCTCCTACGAGCAGTACTTC. It specifies CASSLGPGSYEQYF.

The gene calls are TRBV21-1 and TRBJ1-5. TRBV21-1 is marked as a pseudogene. This CDR3 has 15 residues. CDR3 DNA: TGTGCCAGCATCCAAGTGGGGACGGCGTATCAGCCCCAGCATTTC. This encodes CASIQVGTAYQPQHF.

In regard to this clonotype: The CDR3 ends on some other residue instead of the conserved phenylalanine or tryptophan, so this is likely a read error. The V gene is TRBV11-2, the J gene TRBJ1-1; D gene uncertain. From germline, CDR1 is SGHAT and CDR2 FQNNGV. There are 13 residues in the CDR3. The CDR3 DNA reads TGCGCCAGCACCCGGTCGGGAAACACTGAAGCTTTCGTT. Protein product: CASTRSGNTEAFV.

Comment on this clonotype: One junction end does not reproduce the germline sequence, and a read error may be involved. This chain joins TRBV5-4 and TRBJ2-7; no firm D call. CDR3 size: 12 residues. In germline, CDR1 is SGHNT, CDR2 YYREEE (reference sequence). CDR3 residues: CACSPPLGEQYF. The DNA of the CDR3 is TGTGCCTGCAGCCCCCCGCTGGGTGAGCAGTACTTC.

There are many counts of this clonotype. The chain links TRBV28 to TRBJ2-1; D remains unclear. This CDR3 spans 11 amino acids. CDR1 and CDR2 (germline): MDHEN, SYDVKM. V was shortened by 6 bases and J by 4 bases, with 4 bases between the two germline ends. The CDR3 is CASSTYNEQFF. The CDR3 nucleotides read TGTGCCAGCAGCACGTACAATGAGCAGTTCTTC.

V gene TRBV6-1 combines with J gene TRBJ1-5; D not resolved. Trimming shortened V by 7 bases and J by 1 base, and 8 bases separated the two germline ends. CDR1 and CDR2 (germline): MNHNS, SASEGT. This CDR3 comprises 13 residues. The DNA of the CDR3 is TGTGCCAGCAATGCGGAGAGCAATCAGCCCCAGCATTTT. Amino acids: CASNAESNQPQHF.

Concerning this clonotype itself: The CDR3 end shows no conserved phenylalanine or tryptophan, and so a read error is likely. V is TRBV11-1 and J is TRBJ2-7; no reliable D call. This CDR3 has 13 residues. The V end was cut by 6 bases, the J end by 1 base, with 10 bases between. Germline CDR1 reads SGHAT; CDR2 reads FQDESV (reference sequence). The CDR3: CASRSRRSYEQYL. The CDR3 coding sequence is TGTGCCAGCAGGAGTAGGCGATCCTACGAGCAGTACTTG.

As for this clonotype: Relative to the germline gene, one junction end is altered; a read error may explain this. V gene TRBV5-1 combines with J gene TRBJ2-1, with 7 nucleotides matching TRBD1. This CDR3 region has 13 residues. The germline V gene encodes CDR1 SGHRS and CDR2 YFSETQ. The DNA of the CDR3 is TGCGCCAGCAACTTAACAGGGGTCAATGAGGAGTACTTC. It translates to CASNLTGVNEEYF.

A word on this clonotype: Because the CDR3 is missing its conserved closing phenylalanine or tryptophan, this is likely a read error. The limits of the CDR3 on the DNA are not certain, so only TCRdb's listed CDR3 is given. The chain has TRBV6-1 and TRBJ2-7; the table calls TRBD2, which could not be checked here. The CDR3 numbers 15 amino acids, ends counted. Germline V gene sequence: CDR1 MNHNS, CDR2 SASEGT. The CDR3 protein is CASTLTSGRAYEQYS.

This clonotype was observed many times. The rearrangement joins TRBV28 to TRBJ2-3, with 7 bases fitting TRBD2. The CDR3 totals 15 residues. V was clipped by 4 bases and J by 0 bases; unmatched bases: 4. Germline V CDR1 and CDR2: MDHEN, SYDVKM. This chain's CDR3 is CASSWLADSTDTQYF. CDR3 nucleotides: TGTGCCAGCAGTTGGCTAGCGGATAGCACAGATACGCAGTATTTT.

About this clonotype: One end of the junction does not line up with germline, which may come from a read error. The V gene is TRBV29-1, the J gene TRBJ2-5; the D is unclear. Germline CDR1 reads SQVTM; CDR2 reads ANQGSEA. The CDR3 totals 14 residues. CDR3 sequence: CSIEGVGYGETQYF. CDR3 coding DNA: TGCAGCATTGAAGGTGTCGGATATGGAGAGACCCAGTACTTC.